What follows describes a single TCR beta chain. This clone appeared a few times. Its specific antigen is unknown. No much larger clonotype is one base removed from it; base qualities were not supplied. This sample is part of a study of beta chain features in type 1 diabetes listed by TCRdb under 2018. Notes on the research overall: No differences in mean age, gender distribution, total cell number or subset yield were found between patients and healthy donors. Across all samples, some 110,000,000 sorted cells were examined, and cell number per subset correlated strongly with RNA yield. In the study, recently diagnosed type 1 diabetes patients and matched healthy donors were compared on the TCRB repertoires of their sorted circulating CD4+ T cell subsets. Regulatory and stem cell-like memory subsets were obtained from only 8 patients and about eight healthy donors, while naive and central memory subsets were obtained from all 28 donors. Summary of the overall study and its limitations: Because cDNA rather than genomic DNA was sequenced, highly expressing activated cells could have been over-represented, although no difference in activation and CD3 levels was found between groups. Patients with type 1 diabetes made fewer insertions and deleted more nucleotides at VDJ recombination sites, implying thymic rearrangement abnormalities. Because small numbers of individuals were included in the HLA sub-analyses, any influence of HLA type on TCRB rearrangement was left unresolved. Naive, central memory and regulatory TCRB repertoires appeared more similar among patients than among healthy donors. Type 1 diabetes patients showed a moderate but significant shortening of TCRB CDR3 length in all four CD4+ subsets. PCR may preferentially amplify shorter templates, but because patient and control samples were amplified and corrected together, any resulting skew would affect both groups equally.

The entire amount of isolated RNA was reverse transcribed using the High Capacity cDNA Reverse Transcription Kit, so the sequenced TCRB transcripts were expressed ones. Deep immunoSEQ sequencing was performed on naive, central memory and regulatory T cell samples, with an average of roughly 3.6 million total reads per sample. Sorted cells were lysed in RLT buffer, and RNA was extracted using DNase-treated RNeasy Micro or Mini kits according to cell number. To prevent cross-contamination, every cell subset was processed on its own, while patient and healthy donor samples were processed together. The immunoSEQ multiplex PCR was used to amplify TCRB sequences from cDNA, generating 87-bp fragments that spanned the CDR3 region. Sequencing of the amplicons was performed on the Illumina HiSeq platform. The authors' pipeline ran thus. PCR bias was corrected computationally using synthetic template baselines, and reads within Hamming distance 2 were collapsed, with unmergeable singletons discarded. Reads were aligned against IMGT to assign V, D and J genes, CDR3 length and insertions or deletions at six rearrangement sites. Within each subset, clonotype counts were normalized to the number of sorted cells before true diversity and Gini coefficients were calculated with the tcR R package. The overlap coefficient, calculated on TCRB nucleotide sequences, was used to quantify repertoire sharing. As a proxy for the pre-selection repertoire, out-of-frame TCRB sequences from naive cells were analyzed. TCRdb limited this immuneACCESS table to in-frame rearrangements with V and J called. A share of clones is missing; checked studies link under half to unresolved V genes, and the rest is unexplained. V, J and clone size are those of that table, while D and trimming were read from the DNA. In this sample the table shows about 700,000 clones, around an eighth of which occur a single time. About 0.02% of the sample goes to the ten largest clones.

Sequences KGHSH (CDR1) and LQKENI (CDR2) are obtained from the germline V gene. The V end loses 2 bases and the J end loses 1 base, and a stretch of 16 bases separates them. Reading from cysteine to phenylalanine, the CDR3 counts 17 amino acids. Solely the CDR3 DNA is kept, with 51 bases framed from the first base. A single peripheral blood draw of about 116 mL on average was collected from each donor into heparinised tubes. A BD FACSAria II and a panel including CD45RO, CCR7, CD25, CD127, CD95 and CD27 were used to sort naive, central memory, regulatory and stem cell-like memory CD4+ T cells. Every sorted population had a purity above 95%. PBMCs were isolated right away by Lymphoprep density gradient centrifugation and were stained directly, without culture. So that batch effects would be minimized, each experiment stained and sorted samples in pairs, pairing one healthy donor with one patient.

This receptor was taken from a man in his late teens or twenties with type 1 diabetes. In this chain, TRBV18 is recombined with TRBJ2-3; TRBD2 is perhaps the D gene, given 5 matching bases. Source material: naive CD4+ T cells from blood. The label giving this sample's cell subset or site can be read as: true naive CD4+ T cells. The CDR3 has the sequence CASSPVVGSRRTDTQYF. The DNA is TGTGCCAGCTCACCAGTGGTAGGGAGTCGGCGCACAGATACGCAGTATTTT. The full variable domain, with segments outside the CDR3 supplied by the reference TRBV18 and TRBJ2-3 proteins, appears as NAGVMQNPRHLVRRRGQEARLRCSPMKGHSHVYWYRQLPEEGLKFMVYLQKENIIDESGMPKERFSAEFPKEGPSILRIQQVVRGDSAAYFCASSPVVGSRRTDTQYFGPGTRLTVL.